A single sample is the source of the 22 T cell receptor beta chains below, sequenced in a study of shared clonotypes between healthy human individuals. The assay was immunoSEQ multiplex PCR, and TCRdb's table has in-frame clones only and misses some. In the table there are some 2 million clones, about 95% of which are singletons. In the naive CD8 group, cells lacked CD45RO and were positively selected for CCR7, so terminally differentiated effector memory CD45RA+ cells were left out. Sequencing was carried out using naive CD8+ T cells sorted from blood. Every receptor here comes from a young man in good health.

Only one count was recorded for this clone. The V gene is TRBV13, the J gene TRBJ2-2; D ambiguous. The germline V and J ends were trimmed by 7 bases and 1 base, with 7 bases remaining between them. The CDR3 contains 13 residues. Germline values: CDR1 PRHDT, CDR2 FYEKMQ (reference sequence). The CDR3 nucleotides read TGTGCCAGCACCCTTGGGAACACCGGGGAGCTGTTTTTT. It codes for CASTLGNTGELFF.

The rearrangement uses TRBV13 and TRBJ2-7; TRBD1 aligns across 7 bases. This CDR3 is built from 15 residues. Germline V CDR1 and CDR2: PRHDT, FYEKMQ (reference sequence). V lost 1 base to trimming and J lost 7 bases; unmatched junction nucleotides: 10. The CDR3 DNA sequence: TGTGCCAGCAGCTTAGAAGGTGGGGACAGTGCGGAGCAGTACTTC. Its translation: CASSLEGGDSAEQYF.

The chain links TRBV11-2 to TRBJ1-2, with D perhaps matching TRBD1 (5 bases). The CDR3 is made up of 14 amino acids. Trimming removed 1 base from V and 8 bases from J, with 14 bases in between. Germline CDR1 SGHAT, CDR2 FQNNGV. The CDR3 protein is CASSLVGARDGYTF. DNA of the CDR3: TGTGCCAGCAGCTTAGTAGGGGCACGAGACGGCTACACCTTC.

The chain recombines TRBV2 with TRBJ2-2, with TRBD2 matching over 7 bases. V dropped 1 base and J dropped 4; count of bases not matched to a gene: 3. CDR3 length: 15 amino acids. Germline-derived CDR1 and CDR2 are SNHLY and FYNNEI. The DNA of the CDR3 is TGTGCCAGCAGTGAAGGAGCGGGGATCACCGGGGAGCTGTTTTTT. It is translated as CASSEGAGITGELFF.

CDR3 in DNA: TGTGCCAGCCAGTCAGACTCTGGAAACACCATATATTTT. Translating gives CASQSDSGNTIYF. V and J are TRBV2 and TRBJ1-3; no clear D. Trimming took 8 bases from V and 0 from J, leaving 8 bases between them. Per the germline V gene, CDR1 is SNHLY and CDR2 is FYNNEI. The CDR3 consists of 13 residues.

V gene TRBV27 combines with J gene TRBJ2-1; TRBD2 matches at 7 bases. The germline gives CDR1 MNHEY, CDR2 SMNVEV (reference sequence). With 6 bases clipped from V and 6 bases from J, the junction kept 8 bases outside the gene matches. This CDR3 spans 14 amino acids. CDR3 nucleotides: TGTGCCAGCAGGGGGAGACTAGCTGGCAATGAGCAGTTCTTC. Residues: CASRGRLAGNEQFF.

V is TRBV30 and J is TRBJ2-7, with 7 bases that match TRBD1. From germline, CDR1 is GTSNPN and CDR2 SVGIG (reference sequence). The CDR3 spans 14 residues. V shed 4 bases, J shed 3 bases, and the junction held 9 bases outside the gene matches. DNA for the CDR3: TGTGCCTGGAACAGACAGGGACCTAACTACGAGCAGTACTTC. Translation: CAWNRQGPNYEQYF.

The gene calls are TRBV6-6 and TRBJ1-1; D is ambiguous. The CDR3 length is 13 residues. Looked up from germline, CDR1 is MNHNY and CDR2 is SVGAGI (reference sequence). V was pared by 5 bases and J by 7 bases, with 14 bases between. CDR3 sequence: CASSRSVADEAFF. CDR3 nucleotide sequence: TGTGCCAGCAGTCGATCGGTTGCAGATGAAGCTTTCTTT.

The genes are TRBV13 and TRBJ1-6; 9 bases are shared with TRBD1. Germline assignment: CDR1 PRHDT and CDR2 FYEKMQ (reference sequence). CDR3 length: 14 amino acids. V shed 5 bases and J 7 bases; nucleotides not matched to a gene: 3. Here the CDR3 reads CASSLQGANSPLHF. CDR3 coding DNA: TGTGCCAGCAGCCTACAGGGGGCGAATTCACCCCTCCACTTT.

This sequence joins TRBV2 and TRBJ2-1; D might be TRBD2 (5 bases). This CDR3 region has 14 residues. The V end was cut by 5 bases, the J end by 5 bases, with 13 bases between. CDR1 and CDR2 (germline): SNHLY, FYNNEI. The chain's CDR3 is CASSSHRENNEQFF. CDR3 DNA sequence: TGTGCCAGCAGTAGCCACCGGGAAAACAATGAGCAGTTCTTC.

The chain recombines TRBV27 with TRBJ2-1, with 9 bases that match TRBD2. The CDR3 has 16 residues. From germline, CDR1 is MNHEY and CDR2 SMNVEV (reference sequence). Trimming took 1 base from V and 3 from J; bases not matched to a gene: 4. The CDR3 protein is CASSLYSTSGYNEQFF. CDR3 nucleotides: TGTGCCAGCAGTTTATACTCGACTAGCGGCTACAATGAGCAGTTCTTC.

This clone has more than one count but fewer than ten. This sequence joins TRBV7-9 and TRBJ2-1, with TRBD2 matching 8 bases. After removal of 4 bases from V and 12 bases from J, the junction contained 5 bases not matched to a gene. This CDR3 has 12 residues. The V gene's germline CDR1 is SEHNR and CDR2 FQNEAQ (reference sequence). The CDR3 protein is CASSYSGSGQFF. The CDR3 nucleotides are TGTGCCAGCAGCTACAGCGGGAGCGGGCAGTTCTTC.

The chain carries TRBV5-1 and TRBJ1-1; D call uncertain. Per the germline V gene, CDR1 is SGHRS and CDR2 is YFSETQ. The CDR3 length is 14 residues. V gave up 0 bases and J gave up 1 base, with 7 bases separating them. DNA of the CDR3: TGCGCCAGCAGCTTGGCTGACGGGAACACTGAAGCTTTCTTT. Translated: CASSLADGNTEAFF.

Remarks on this clone: Additional DNA sequences in this sample encode the identical CDR3. The chain has TRBV11-2 and TRBJ1-3, with 8 nucleotides matching TRBD1. Trimming took 4 bases from V and 0 from J; bases not matched to a gene: 2. CDR3 length: 15 amino acids. Germline values: CDR1 SGHAT, CDR2 FQNNGV. The CDR3 protein is CASSSDRGSGNTIYF. The CDR3 coding sequence is TGTGCCAGCAGCTCCGACAGGGGCTCTGGAAACACCATATATTTT.

This clone was detected only once. CDR3 coding DNA: TGTGCCAGCAGCTTTTCCTCCGTAACCGGGGAGCTGTTTTTT. This encodes CASSFSSVTGELFF. The chain links TRBV5-6 to TRBJ2-2; D is unclear. With 2 bases removed from V and 5 bases from J, the gap between germline ends came to 10 bases. The length of the CDR3 is 14 residues. Germline V lookup: CDR1 SGHDT, CDR2 YYEEEE.

The V call is TRBV2, the J call TRBJ2-7; 11 positions agree with TRBD2. The CDR3 covers 15 residues. Germline CDR1 and CDR2: SNHLY and FYNNEI. Trimming removed 6 bases from V and 4 bases from J; junction bases left unmatched: 8. CDR3 sequence (DNA): TGTGCCAGCAGGGAGGGACTAGCGGACCCGTACGAGCAGTACTTC. Protein: CASREGLADPYEQYF.

This clone has a single count. The V and J genes are TRBV12-2 and TRBJ2-7. TRBV12-2 is described as a pseudogene. The CDR3 loop spans 16 amino acids. The CDR3 loop reads CASRTHNSDGPYEQYF. Written as DNA, the CDR3 is TGTGCAAGTCGCACGCACAACTCGGATGGCCCCTACGAGCAGTACTTC.

The chain has TRBV13 and TRBJ2-3, with D unresolved. The CDR3 sequence is 16 residues long. V was shortened by 0 bases and J by 1 base, with 11 bases between the two germline ends. The germline V gene encodes CDR1 PRHDT and CDR2 FYEKMQ (reference sequence). CDR3 DNA sequence: TGTGCCAGCAGCTTAGGGACCGCTGAAGGCACAGATACGCAGTATTTT. Amino acids: CASSLGTAEGTDTQYF.

This clone has just one count. The rearrangement uses TRBV5-6 and TRBJ2-7; TRBD1 might be the D (6 bases). Germline assignment: CDR1 SGHDT and CDR2 YYEEEE. CDR3 size: 16 residues. The V gene lost 5 bases and the J gene lost 2 bases, with 20 bases spanning the gap. The CDR3 DNA follows: TGTGCCAGCAGGGAATCCGGGACAACGCTCCCCTACGAGCAGTACTTC. Translation: CASRESGTTLPYEQYF.

The chain combines TRBV5-6 with TRBJ1-5, with 9 positions matching TRBD1. V trimming: 4 bases; J trimming: 5 bases; junction bases outside the gene matches: 4. The CDR3 length is 14 residues. The V gene's germline CDR1 is SGHDT and CDR2 YYEEEE. The CDR3 loop reads CASSMGQGYQPQHF. CDR3 nucleotide sequence: TGTGCCAGCAGCATGGGACAGGGCTATCAGCCCCAGCATTTT.

The V and J genes are TRBV11-1 and TRBJ2-1; 8 nucleotides align to TRBD2. The CDR3 spans 14 residues. J was trimmed by 5 bases and V by 2 bases; bases with no gene match: 2. Germline loops: CDR1 SGHAT, CDR2 FQDESV (reference sequence). The CDR3 reads CASSLFSGDNEQFF. CDR3 bases: TGTGCCAGCAGCTTATTTAGCGGGGACAATGAGCAGTTCTTC.

About this clone: Other nucleotide sequences in the sample specify the same CDR3. This chain connects TRBV30 to TRBJ2-7; a possible D gene is TRBD1 (5 bases). CDR1 GTSNPN and CDR2 SVGIG come from the germline V gene (reference sequence). Trimming stripped 0 bases from V and 3 bases from J, with 9 bases between. The CDR3 extends over 13 amino acids. The CDR3 protein is CAWSVGQGYEQYF. The DNA of the CDR3 is TGTGCCTGGAGTGTAGGGCAGGGCTACGAGCAGTACTTC.